This is a list of T cell receptor beta chains from one sample in a study of T cells in Graves' hyperthyroidism and ophthalmopathy. TCRdb re-called the multiplex PCR reads through MiXCR, storing one row per CDR3 protein. Of about 180,000 distinct CDR3 sequences listed, over 8% are singletons. Sequencing was performed on blood. All receptors come from a young woman with Graves' hyperthyroidism that later progressed to Graves' ophthalmopathy. CDR3s include the opening cysteine and the closing phenylalanine or tryptophan. D genes are given only for firm matches. A clone size is listed for some rows: how often the clone was seen (once, few, many), or a class if it is expanded.

cdr3_nt	cdr3_aa	v_call	j_call	clone_size	d_call
TGTGCCAGTAGCCCGAACACAGGGGGCAATGAGCAGTTCTTC	CASSPNTGGNEQFF	TRBV19	TRBJ2-1	.	TRBD1
TGCAGTGCTAGAGGTCCGGCCCGGAGGAACACTGAAGCTTTCTTT	CSARGPARRNTEAFF	TRBV20-1	TRBJ1-1	.	.
TGTGCCAGCAGCTTAAGTCAGAGCAATCAGCCCCAGCATTTT	CASSLSQSNQPQHF	TRBV7-9	TRBJ1-5	few	.
TGTGCCACCAGTCGGGAGACCTTCGGGGGCTACACCTTC	CATSRETFGGYTF	TRBV24-1	TRBJ1-2	few	.
TGTGCCAGCAGTTCCTCAATGGGACTAGGGGGCGATGAGCAGTTCTTC	CASSSSMGLGGDEQFF	TRBV12-3/TRBV12-4	TRBJ2-1	many	.
TGTGCCAGCAGCCAGCGGGAGGGCAATATTCCAGATACGCAGTATTTT	CASSQREGNIPDTQYF	TRBV28	TRBJ2-3	many	TRBD2
TGCAGTGCTCCGAGGACTCCCGGTCGGATGAACACTGAAGCTTTCTTT	CSAPRTPGRMNTEAFF	TRBV20-1	TRBJ1-1	many	.
TGCAGTGCTAGAGGGGCCCGGGACGCACAAGAGACCCAGTACTTC	CSARGARDAQETQYF	TRBV20-1	TRBJ2-5	many	.
TGTGCCAGTACTACATGGACAAGAACTAATGAAAAACTGTTTTTT	CASTTWTRTNEKLFF	TRBV19	TRBJ1-4	many	.
TGTGCCAGCAGCGGTATCAGCGGGAGTTTCTACAATGAGCAGTTCTTC	CASSGISGSFYNEQFF	TRBV5-6	TRBJ2-1	.	TRBD2
TGTGCCAGCAGCCAAGATATCGACGAGCAGTACTTC	CASSQDIDEQYF	TRBV4-2	TRBJ2-7	few	.
TGCAGTGCTAGAGATCTGGCGCTCTATAATTCACCCCTCCACTTT	CSARDLALYNSPLHF	TRBV20-1	TRBJ1-6	.	.
TGTGCCAGCAGTTTAGGTCAGCCCAAGGTCGGCATGAACACTGAAGCTTTCTTT	CASSLGQPKVGMNTEAFF	TRBV12-3/TRBV12-4	TRBJ1-1	many	.
TGCGCCAGCAGCCCCTGGGGCAAAGCGGGAGGGTACGAGCAGTACTTC	CASSPWGKAGGYEQYF	TRBV5-1	TRBJ2-7	.	TRBD2
TGTGCCAGCAGCCGGGATGGGATGAACACTGAAGCTTTCTTT	CASSRDGMNTEAFF	TRBV6-1	TRBJ1-1	many	.
TGCAGTGCTAGGTACCTAGCGAGCACAGATACGCAGTATTTT	CSARYLASTDTQYF	TRBV20-1	TRBJ2-3	few	.
TGTGCCACCAGTGATGGGGCTAGCGGGAACTACAATGAGCAGTTCTTC	CATSDGASGNYNEQFF	TRBV24-1	TRBJ2-1	many	TRBD2
TGTGCCAGCAGTCGATCGGACGGTCATCAGCCCCAGCATTTT	CASSRSDGHQPQHF	TRBV7-9	TRBJ1-5	many	.
TGTGCCAGCACCCCTGTAGGGAGGACCCTCACAGATACGCAGTATTTT	CASTPVGRTLTDTQYF	TRBV3-1	TRBJ2-3	.	.
TGTGCCAGCAGCTTAAGGTGGTCCACAGATACGCAGTATTTT	CASSLRWSTDTQYF	TRBV7-2	TRBJ2-3	many	.
TGTGCCAGCAGACTACAGGGGGCGCCCAATGAAAAACTGTTTTTT	CASRLQGAPNEKLFF	TRBV2	TRBJ1-4	many	TRBD1
TGTGCCAGCAGGGTTCGAACAGGGAACGGCGGGGAGCTGTTTTTT	CASRVRTGNGGELFF	TRBV2	TRBJ2-2	many	.
TGTGCCAGTAGCACGACCGGGATGAGCAATCAGCCCCAGCATTTT	CASSTTGMSNQPQHF	TRBV19	TRBJ1-5	many	.
TGTGCCAGCAGTTTCAGGGCCACCAAAAACTATGGCTACACCTTC	CASSFRATKNYGYTF	TRBV27	TRBJ1-2	many	.
TGTGCCAGTACCGGGGACAGTTACGAGCAGTACTTC	CASTGDSYEQYF	TRBV19	TRBJ2-7	many	TRBD1
TGTGCCAGTAGTATGGAGGGCTCTAGCACAGATACGCAGTATTTT	CASSMEGSSTDTQYF	TRBV19	TRBJ2-3	.	.
TGTGCCAGCAGTCGCCCCAAGAGCTTAGCGGACAATGAGCAGTTCTTC	CASSRPKSLADNEQFF	TRBV6-1	TRBJ2-1	.	.
TGTGCCAGCAGCCGCTCATCGACACGGCGGGAAGCTTTCTTT	CASSRSSTRREAFF	TRBV3-1	TRBJ1-1	many	.
TGTGCCAGCAGCCAAGTGTGGTTGGGGTCCGGGGAGCTGTTTTTT	CASSQVWLGSGELFF	TRBV14	TRBJ2-2	many	.
TGTGCCAGCAGCGAAGGGCCGGGACAACCCCAGTACTTC	CASSEGPGQPQYF	TRBV7-3	TRBJ2-5	many	.
TGTGCCTGGAGTCCGATCCGACGGGGGAATTCACCCCTCCACTTT	CAWSPIRRGNSPLHF	TRBV30	TRBJ1-6	many	.
TGTGCCACCAGCTCCGGGACAGGGCCCGACCCTGACTATGGCTACACCTTC	CATSSGTGPDPDYGYTF	TRBV15	TRBJ1-2	many	TRBD1
TGTGCCAGCAGCCGGGCAGGGAATGGCTACACCTTC	CASSRAGNGYTF	TRBV3-1	TRBJ1-2	many	.
TGTGCCAGCTCACCATTCGGACAGGAGGGCGCAGATACGCAGTATTTT	CASSPFGQEGADTQYF	TRBV18	TRBJ2-3	many	.
TGTGCCAGCAGTCTGGGGGGTAACTACGAGCAGCACTTC	CASSLGGNYEQHF	TRBV12-3/TRBV12-4	TRBJ2-7	few	.
TGCAGTGCTAGTTCACAGGGAAGAAGCGAGCAGTACTTC	CSASSQGRSEQYF	TRBV20-1	TRBJ2-7	many	.
TGTGCCAGTAGCCCAGCCGTCCGACCCACAGATACGCAGTATTTT	CASSPAVRPTDTQYF	TRBV19	TRBJ2-3	few	.
TGTGCCAGCAGCCAAGAGCGGAGGGTGGAAACTGAAGCTTTCTTT	CASSQERRVETEAFF	TRBV4-2	TRBJ1-1	many	.
TGCAGTGCTAGAGATGGGGTCTCTGGAAACACCATATATTTT	CSARDGVSGNTIYF	TRBV20-1	TRBJ1-3	many	.
TGTGCCAGCAGTGAAGATTGGTCGGCGGCGGTGGGAAAACTGTTTTTT	CASSEDWSAAVGKLFF	TRBV2	TRBJ1-4	many	.
TGTGCCACCCAAGGGCGGCATCTCGCCGGGGAGCTGTTTTTT	CATQGRHLAGELFF	TRBV24-1	TRBJ2-2	many	.
TGTGCCACCAGTGACCCCGGGACAGGGGACACAGATACGCAGTATTTT	CATSDPGTGDTDTQYF	TRBV24-1	TRBJ2-3	.	TRBD1
TGTGCCAGTAAGATGGGGACTAGCGGGTCCTACGAGCAGTACTTC	CASKMGTSGSYEQYF	TRBV19	TRBJ2-7	many	TRBD2
TGTGCCAGCAGTTTCGGCAGCGGGAGTAACGAGCAGTTCTTC	CASSFGSGSNEQFF	TRBV12-3/TRBV12-4	TRBJ2-1	many	TRBD2
TGTGCCAGCAGCTTGACCGACAGCAATAATTCACCCCTCCACTTT	CASSLTDSNNSPLHF	TRBV5-5	TRBJ1-6	few	.
TGCAGTGCTGAAGGACAGCAGAGGGAAAAACTGTTTTTT	CSAEGQQREKLFF	TRBV20-1	TRBJ1-4	many	.
TGTGCCAGCAGCTTACTAGCGGGGGGGCCAGGGGAGACCCAGTACTTC	CASSLLAGGPGETQYF	TRBV11-2	TRBJ2-5	many	TRBD2
TGTGCCAGCAGTTTCGACGACAGGGGGTGGGAGCAGTACTTC	CASSFDDRGWEQYF	TRBV28	TRBJ2-7	many	TRBD1
TGTGCCAGCAGCTTGGGACTAGCGGGGGGGGTTGGTGGTGAGCAGTTCTTC	CASSLGLAGGVGGEQFF	TRBV5-4	TRBJ2-1	few	TRBD2
TGTGCCAGCAGCCTGACTAGCGGGGGCCAAGAGACCCAGTACTTC	CASSLTSGGQETQYF	TRBV3-1	TRBJ2-5	many	TRBD2
TGCGCCAGCAGCTTGGACACGGTCACTGAAGCTTTCTTT	CASSLDTVTEAFF	TRBV5-1	TRBJ1-1	many	.